This T cell receptor beta chain originates from a study of T cell repertoires in cytomegalovirus infection. The wider study: Public TCR beta signature analysis indicated the presence of both CMV infection and matching HLA type. General observations from the study: Within the response measured ex vivo, HLA-C-restricted CMV-specific TCR beta clonotypes were dominant.

TCRdb used MiXCR to reprocess the reads, holding one entry per CDR3 protein. In the table there are roughly 760,000 distinct CDR3 sequences, approximately 40% of which are singletons. Germline trimming cut 3 bases from V and 0 bases from J; bases unmatched to any gene: 2. Germline V gene lookup returns CDR1 MNHEY and CDR2 SVGEGT. The CDR3 extends over 15 amino acids. With respect to this clonotype: As yet, its antigen is unknown.

The V gene is TRBV6-2 or TRBV6-3, the J gene TRBJ2-7; 10 positions match TRBD2. The TCR sequence derives from a human donor in good health (CMV status not recorded). Some clones in this sample may be carry-over from other donors' samples. Sequences were obtained from PBMCs. CDR3 DNA sequence: TGTGCCAGCAGTTATCTAGCGGGGGCCTCCTACGAGCAGTACTTC. Its translation is CASSYLAGASYEQYF.